Detailed here is one TCR beta chain. Its matching antigen is unknown. Using immunoSEQ multiplex PCR, the repertoire was profiled, and TCRdb retains in-frame clones only, with some absent. The data hold some 5,100 clones, with about 63% observed a single time. The sample belongs to a study of CD8 T cell repertoires and HIV-1 epitope variants. Study-level information: Controls were a CMV, EBV and flu peptide pool, Ebola AY9 negative control, and no-peptide well. Epitopes were three Gag families plus Nef HW9 and YT9.

CDR1 MNHNY and CDR2 SVGAGI come from the germline V gene (reference sequence). V lost 4 bases and J lost 3; bases outside the gene matches: 3. CDR3 size: 14 residues. Sequences were obtained from cultured CD8+ T cells derived from PBMCs. V usage is TRBV6-6 and J usage is TRBJ1-1; 9 bases agree with TRBD1. The receptor was isolated from a male donor with HIV. The CDR3 reads CASSLDRGDTEAFF. The CDR3 DNA reads TGTGCCAGCAGTTTGGACAGGGGAGACACTGAAGCTTTCTTT.